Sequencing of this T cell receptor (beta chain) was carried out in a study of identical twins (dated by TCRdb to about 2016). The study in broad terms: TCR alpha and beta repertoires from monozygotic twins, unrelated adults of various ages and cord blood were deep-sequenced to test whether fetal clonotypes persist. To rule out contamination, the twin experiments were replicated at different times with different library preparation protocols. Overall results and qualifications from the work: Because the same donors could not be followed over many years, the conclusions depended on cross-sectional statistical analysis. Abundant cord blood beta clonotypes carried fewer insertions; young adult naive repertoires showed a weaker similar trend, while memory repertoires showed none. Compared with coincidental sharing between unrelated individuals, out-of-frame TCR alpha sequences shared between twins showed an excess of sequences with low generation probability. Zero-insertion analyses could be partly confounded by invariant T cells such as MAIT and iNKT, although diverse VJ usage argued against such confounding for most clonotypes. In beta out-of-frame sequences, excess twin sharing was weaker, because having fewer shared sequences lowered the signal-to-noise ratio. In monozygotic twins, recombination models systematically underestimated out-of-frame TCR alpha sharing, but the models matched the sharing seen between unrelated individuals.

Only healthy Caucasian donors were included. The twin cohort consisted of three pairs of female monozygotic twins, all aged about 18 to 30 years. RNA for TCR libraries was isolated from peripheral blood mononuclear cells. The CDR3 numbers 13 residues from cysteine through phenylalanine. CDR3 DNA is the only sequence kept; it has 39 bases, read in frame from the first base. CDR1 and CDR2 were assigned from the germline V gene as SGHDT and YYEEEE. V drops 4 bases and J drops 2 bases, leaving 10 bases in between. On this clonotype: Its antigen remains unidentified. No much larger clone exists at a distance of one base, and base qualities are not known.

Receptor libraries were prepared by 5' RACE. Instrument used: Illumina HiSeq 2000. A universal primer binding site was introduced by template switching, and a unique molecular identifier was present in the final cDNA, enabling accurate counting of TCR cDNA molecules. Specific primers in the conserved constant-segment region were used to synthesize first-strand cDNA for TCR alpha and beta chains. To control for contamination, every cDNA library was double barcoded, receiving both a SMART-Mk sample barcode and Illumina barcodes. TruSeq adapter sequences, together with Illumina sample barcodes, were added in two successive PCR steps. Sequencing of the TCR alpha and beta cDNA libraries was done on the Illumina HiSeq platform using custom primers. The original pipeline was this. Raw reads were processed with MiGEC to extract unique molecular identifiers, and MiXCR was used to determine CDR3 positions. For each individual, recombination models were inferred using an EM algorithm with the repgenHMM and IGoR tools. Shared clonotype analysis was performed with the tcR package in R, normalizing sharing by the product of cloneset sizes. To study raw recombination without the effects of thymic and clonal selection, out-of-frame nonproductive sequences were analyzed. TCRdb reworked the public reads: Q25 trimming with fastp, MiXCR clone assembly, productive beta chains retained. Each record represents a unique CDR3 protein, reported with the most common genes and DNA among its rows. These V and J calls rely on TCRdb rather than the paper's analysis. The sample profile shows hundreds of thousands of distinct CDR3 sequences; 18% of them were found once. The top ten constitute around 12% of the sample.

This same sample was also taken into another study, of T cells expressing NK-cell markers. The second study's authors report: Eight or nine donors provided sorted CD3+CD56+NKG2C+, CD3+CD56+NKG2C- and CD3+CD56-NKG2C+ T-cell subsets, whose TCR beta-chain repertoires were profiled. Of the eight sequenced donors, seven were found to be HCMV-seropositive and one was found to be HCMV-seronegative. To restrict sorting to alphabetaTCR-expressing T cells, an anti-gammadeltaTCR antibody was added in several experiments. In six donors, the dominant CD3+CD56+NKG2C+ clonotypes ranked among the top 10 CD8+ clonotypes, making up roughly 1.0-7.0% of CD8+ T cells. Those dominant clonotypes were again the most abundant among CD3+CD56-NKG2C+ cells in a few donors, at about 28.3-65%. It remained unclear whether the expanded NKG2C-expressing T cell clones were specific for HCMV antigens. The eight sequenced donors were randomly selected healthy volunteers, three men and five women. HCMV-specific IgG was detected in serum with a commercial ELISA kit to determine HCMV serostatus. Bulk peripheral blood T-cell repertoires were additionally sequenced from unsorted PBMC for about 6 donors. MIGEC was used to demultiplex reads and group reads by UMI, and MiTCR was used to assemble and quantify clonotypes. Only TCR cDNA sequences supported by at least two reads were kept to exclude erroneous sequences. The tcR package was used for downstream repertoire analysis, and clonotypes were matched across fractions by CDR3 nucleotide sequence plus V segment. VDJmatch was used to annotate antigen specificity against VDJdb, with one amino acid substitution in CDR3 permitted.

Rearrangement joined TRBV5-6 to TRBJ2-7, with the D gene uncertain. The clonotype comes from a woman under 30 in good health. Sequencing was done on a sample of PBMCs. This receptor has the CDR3 CASSKPGPYEQYF. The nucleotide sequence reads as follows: TGTGCCAGCAGCAAACCAGGCCCCTACGAGCAGTACTTC.